A single sample gave rise to the 28 T cell receptor beta chains below, sequenced in a study of CD8 T cells in Susac syndrome. The RNA, about 0.45 to 1 ug, was put through reverse transcription using random hexamers. One entry per CDR3 protein results from TCRdb running MiXCR on the immunoSEQ multiplex PCR reads. The sample comprises some 120,000 distinct CDR3 sequences, 85% to 95% of which are singletons, and around 0.15% rests with the top ten. Material: CD4+ T cells from PBMCs. The source of these receptors is a human donor in good health.

The J gene is TRBJ2-2, the V gene TRBV19; D is ambiguous. V lost 6 bases to trimming and J lost 7 bases, with 9 bases between them. This CDR3 contains 12 residues. Per germline, CDR1 LNHDA and CDR2 SQIVND (reference sequence). The CDR3, as DNA: TGTGCCAGTAGAATGGGTATCGGGGAGCTGTTTTTT. Protein product: CASRMGIGELFF.

V is TRBV20-1 and J is TRBJ1-1, with D unresolved. The CDR3 consists of 12 residues. Germline CDR1 reads DFQATT; CDR2 reads SNEGSKA (reference sequence). V gave up 4 bases and J gave up 1 base, with 7 bases separating them. The CDR3 nucleotides are TGCAGTGCTACCCGGACGAACACTGAAGCTTTCTTT. The encoded protein is CSATRTNTEAFF.

The chain recombines TRBV6-1 with TRBJ2-1, with 7 nucleotides matching TRBD1. The V segment lost 5 bases and the J segment 2 bases; nucleotides outside the gene matches: 9. Germline assignment: CDR1 MNHNS and CDR2 SASEGT. The CDR3 covers 16 residues. The CDR3 loop is CASSQRTGRAYNEQFF. CDR3 bases: TGTGCCAGCAGTCAGAGGACAGGACGAGCCTACAATGAGCAGTTCTTC.

This chain links TRBV20-1 with TRBJ2-1; the match to TRBD2 covers 8 bases. CDR3 length equals 14 residues. The ends lost 4 bases at V and 6 bases at J; junction bases unmatched: 8. Germline CDR1 DFQATT, CDR2 SNEGSKA (reference sequence). CDR3 DNA sequence: TGCAGTGCTAACCCGGGACTAGGGATCAATGAGCAGTTCTTC. Amino acid sequence: CSANPGLGINEQFF.

The chain couples TRBV7-2 to TRBJ2-2, with D unclear. The germline CDR1 and CDR2 sequences are SGHTA and FQGNSA. V gave up 0 bases and J gave up 7 bases, with 15 bases separating them. The CDR3 is 16 amino acids. The CDR3 spells CASSLALQAEVGELFF. In DNA, the CDR3 is TGTGCCAGCAGCTTAGCACTGCAGGCTGAGGTCGGGGAGCTGTTTTTT.

The chain joins TRBV12-5 to TRBJ2-2, with D tentatively TRBD1 or TRBD2 (5 bases each). There are 16 residues in the CDR3. The germline V gene encodes CDR1 LGHNT and CDR2 FRNRAP. V lost 4 bases to trimming and J lost 4 bases, with 16 bases between them. CDR3 protein: CASGSPRGTSTGELFF. Written as DNA, the CDR3 is TGTGCTAGTGGTTCCCCTCGAGGGACGAGCACCGGGGAGCTGTTTTTT.

V is TRBV20-1 and J is TRBJ2-7, with 9 nucleotides matching TRBD2. The CDR3 is made up of 13 amino acids. Germline loops: CDR1 DFQATT, CDR2 SNEGSKA (reference sequence). V lost 6 bases, J lost 1 base, and 4 bases stayed unmatched. The CDR3 nucleotides are TGCAGTGCCAGACTAGCGGCTTCCTACGAGCAGTACTTC. Its translation is CSARLAASYEQYF.

This chain uses TRBV27 with TRBJ2-1; no clear D. This CDR3 is 14 amino acids long. V was pared by 4 bases and J by 5 bases, with 12 bases between. CDR1 and CDR2 (germline): MNHEY, SMNVEV (reference sequence). The CDR3: CASSWVGPNNEQFF. The DNA for the CDR3 is TGTGCCAGCAGTTGGGTCGGACCAAACAATGAGCAGTTCTTC.

The chain uses TRBV5-1 and TRBJ2-5, with 8 positions matching TRBD1. The CDR3 consists of 15 residues. Germline CDR1 reads SGHRS; CDR2 reads YFSETQ. Trimming took 4 bases from V and 4 from J; bases not matched to a gene: 9. CDR3 amino acids: CASSLGQGRRETQYF. CDR3 sequence (DNA): TGCGCCAGCAGCCTAGGACAGGGCAGGCGAGAGACCCAGTACTTC.

This rearrangement joins TRBV19 to TRBJ2-2; the D is unclear. The CDR3 is made up of 12 amino acids. The germline V and J ends were trimmed by 5 bases and 12 bases, with 13 bases remaining between them. Germline V gene data show CDR1 as LNHDA and CDR2 as SQIVND (reference sequence). CDR3 bases: TGTGCCAGTAGTGTCGACCCCGGTCAGCTGTTTTTT. Its translation: CASSVDPGQLFF. Filled out from reference TRBV19 and TRBJ2-2, the complete variable domain reads DGGITQSPKYLFRKEGQNVTLSCEQNLNHDAMYWYRQDPGQGLRLIYYSQIVNDFQKGDIAEGYSVSREKKESFPLTVTSAQKNPTAFYLCASSVDPGQLFFGEGSRLTVL.

The chain combines TRBV3-1 with TRBJ2-1, with 10 bases lining up with TRBD2. V dropped 6 bases and J dropped 13; count of bases not matched to a gene: 3. This CDR3 is built from 11 residues. CDR1 and CDR2 (germline): LGHDT, YNNKEL (reference sequence). CDR3 coding DNA: TGTGCCAGCAGGGCTAGCGGGAGTCAGTTCTTC. It yields the protein CASRASGSQFF.

This chain joins TRBV7-2 and TRBJ1-2, with D unresolved. V was trimmed by 4 bases and J by 3 bases, leaving 18 bases between them. The germline V gene has CDR1 SGHTA and CDR2 FQGNSA. CDR3 size: 16 residues. The CDR3: CASSYPQANLHYGYTF. The CDR3 coding sequence is TGTGCCAGCAGCTACCCCCAGGCGAATCTACACTATGGCTACACCTTC.

This rearrangement joins TRBV7-9 to TRBJ2-5; D remains unclear. This CDR3 region has 13 residues. Germline CDR1 is SEHNR and CDR2 is FQNEAQ (reference sequence). Trimming removed 11 bases from V and 5 bases from J, with 18 bases in between. This CDR3 is CASQPVLMETQYF. The CDR3 nucleotides are TGTGCCTCCCAACCCGTCCTGATGGAGACCCAGTACTTC.

This chain connects TRBV5-8 to TRBJ1-1; D gene ambiguous. Germline V lookup: CDR1 SGHTS, CDR2 YDEGEE. The length of the CDR3 is 14 residues. Trimming stripped 6 bases from V and 4 bases from J, with 16 bases between. The CDR3 DNA reads as TGTGCCAGCACCCCTATAGTTGTGGCCACTGAAGCTTTCTTT. Protein: CASTPIVVATEAFF.

This chain links TRBV20-1 with TRBJ2-3; D is perhaps TRBD2 (5 bases). V lost 1 base, J lost 4 bases, and 6 bases lay in between. The CDR3 contains 12 residues. Germline V CDR1 and CDR2: DFQATT, SNEGSKA (reference sequence). The CDR3 DNA is TGCAGTGCTAGAGCCGGGGCAGATACGCAGTATTTT. This sequence encodes CSARAGADTQYF.

This rearrangement joins TRBV30 to TRBJ1-6; 7 nucleotides match TRBD1. CDR1 and CDR2 (germline): GTSNPN, SVGIG (reference sequence). The CDR3 extends over 13 amino acids. The V segment lost 8 bases and the J segment 7 bases; nucleotides outside the gene matches: 8. This CDR3 is CAEAGQQNSPLHF. DNA of the CDR3: TGTGCCGAAGCGGGACAGCAAAATTCACCCCTCCACTTT.

In this sample, this clonotype turned up once. The chain has TRBV7-7 and TRBJ2-5; 9 positions match TRBD2. This CDR3 region has 16 residues. V lost 6 bases and J lost 1; bases outside the gene matches: 9. Germline CDR1 and CDR2: SSHAT and FNYEAQ (reference sequence). DNA for the CDR3: TGTGCCAGCAGTTCATTAGCGGGAGAGCTCCAAGAGACCCAGTACTTC. Translating gives CASSSLAGELQETQYF.

This chain links TRBV28 with TRBJ2-3; 12 bases align to TRBD2. The trim removed 5 bases at V and 7 bases at J, leaving 10 bases unmatched. The CDR3 runs 16 residues. Germline V CDR1 and CDR2: MDHEN, SYDVKM. The CDR3 DNA is TGTGCCAGCAGTCGGACGCTAGCGGGGGGGCAAAATACGCAGTATTTT. Translating gives CASSRTLAGGQNTQYF.

CDR3 coding DNA: TGTGCCAGCAGCCAACCAGGGGACAATGAGCAGTTCTTC. Translating it yields CASSQPGDNEQFF. This chain uses TRBV4-2 with TRBJ2-1; weak D call: TRBD1 (6 bases). CDR3 length: 13 residues. V lost 2 bases, J lost 5 bases, and 7 bases lay in between. Germline assignment: CDR1 LGHNA and CDR2 YNFKEQ.

The chain recombines TRBV7-2 with TRBJ1-1; 8 positions agree with TRBD1. CDR1 and CDR2 from the germline V gene are SGHTA and FQGNSA. CDR3 length: 14 amino acids. Trimming removed 5 bases from V and 3 bases from J; junction bases left unmatched: 5. The CDR3, as DNA: TGTGCCAGCAGCCCTCAGGGGGCGCACACTGAAGCTTTCTTT. Translating gives CASSPQGAHTEAFF.

The chain couples TRBV25-1 to TRBJ2-1; TRBD2 agrees at 9 bases. There are 16 residues in the CDR3. Trimming took 0 bases from V and 6 from J; bases not matched to a gene: 6. In germline, CDR1 is MGHDK, CDR2 SYGVNS. The CDR3 region is CASSEYGGRGANEQFF. The CDR3 region has the DNA TGTGCCAGCAGTGAATATGGCGGGAGGGGGGCCAATGAGCAGTTCTTC.

CDR3 nucleotide sequence: TGTGCCAGCAGCTTAAATCCCAGCGGTGGCTACACCTTC. Its translation: CASSLNPSGGYTF. This sequence joins TRBV7-9 and TRBJ1-2; unclear D gene. The CDR3 runs 13 residues. V lost 2 bases and J lost 7, with 11 bases in between. Germline loops: CDR1 SEHNR, CDR2 FQNEAQ (reference sequence).

This sequence joins TRBV6-6 and TRBJ2-7; 10 bases are a match to TRBD1. The germline gives CDR1 MNHNY, CDR2 SVGAGI (reference sequence). The CDR3 runs 14 residues. V shed 3 bases, J shed 4 bases, and the junction held 3 bases outside the gene matches. The CDR3 DNA reads TGTGCCAGCAGTTATTGGGACAGGGGTTACGAGCAGTACTTC. Translating it yields CASSYWDRGYEQYF.

The genes are TRBV6-1 and TRBJ1-3, with D tentatively TRBD1 (6 bases). Trimming pared 6 bases from V and 0 bases from J, leaving 21 bases between. Germline values: CDR1 MNHNS, CDR2 SASEGT. The CDR3 totals 18 residues. Written as DNA, the CDR3 is TGTGCCAGCAGCAACTTAGCCTTACAGGGTTCCTCTGGAAACACCATATATTTT. Translation: CASSNLALQGSSGNTIYF.

This sequence joins TRBV2 and TRBJ1-1, with D maybe TRBD1 (5 bases). CDR3 length: 13 residues. The germline gives CDR1 SNHLY, CDR2 FYNNEI. Between the trimmed V and J ends, which lost 7 bases and 5 bases, there was a span of 14 bases. CDR3 loop: CASKVSGNTEAFF. The DNA of the CDR3 is TGTGCCAGCAAGGTATCAGGGAATACTGAAGCTTTCTTT.

The chain links TRBV23-1 to TRBJ1-6; D call uncertain. TRBV23-1 qualifies as an ORF whose function is uncertain. V dropped 8 bases and J dropped 10 bases, with 21 bases sitting between them. This CDR3 is 15 amino acids long. The CDR3 DNA follows: TGCGCCAGCCCCGACCGGCAGCCCTTAGGGTCACCCCTCCACTTT. Its protein is CASPDRQPLGSPLHF.

V usage is TRBV20-1 and J usage is TRBJ2-7; 9 nucleotides align to TRBD1. Germline assignment: CDR1 DFQATT and CDR2 SNEGSKA (reference sequence). This CDR3 has 15 residues. With V trimmed by 4 bases and J by 5 bases, 12 bases remained unmatched. CDR3 bases: TGCAGTGCTACCCCCATGGGACAGGGCATCCACGAGCAGTACTTC. It codes for CSATPMGQGIHEQYF.

The chain uses TRBV7-6 and TRBJ2-1, with D possibly TRBD1 on 6 matching bases. V lost 3 bases, J lost 0 bases, and 12 bases lay in between. Germline CDR1 and CDR2: SGHVS and FNYEAQ. The CDR3 covers 16 residues. As DNA, the CDR3 is TGTGCCAGCAGCTTGAGGACAGTAAGCTCCTACAATGAGCAGTTCTTC. Translation gives CASSLRTVSSYNEQFF.